These 14 T cell receptor beta chains came from one sample sequenced in a study of blood T cell repertoires in COVID-19. Profiling relied on immunoSEQ multiplex PCR, and the TCRdb table lists in-frame clones only, not all of them. Among over 250,000 clones listed, roughly 90% were seen once. Sequencing used peripheral blood. These receptors were taken from a woman in her fifties or sixties with acute or convalescent COVID-19.

The chain uses TRBV27 and TRBJ1-6; TRBD1 might be the D (5 bases). V dropped 6 bases and J dropped 2 bases, with 14 bases sitting between them. Germline CDR1 MNHEY, CDR2 SMNVEV (reference sequence). The CDR3 contains 16 residues. The CDR3 DNA is TGTGCCAGCAGGGGCCGAGGGACTGCCTATAATTCACCCCTCCACTTT. Translation: CASRGRGTAYNSPLHF.

The chain joins TRBV7-2 to TRBJ1-1, with D uncertain. This CDR3 is built from 13 residues. With 4 bases removed from V and 1 base from J, the gap between germline ends came to 7 bases. Germline assignment: CDR1 SGHTA and CDR2 FQGNSA. CDR3 bases: TGTGCCAGCAGCTCAACAGAGAACACTGAAGCTTTCTTT. It encodes CASSSTENTEAFF.

V is TRBV5-1 and J is TRBJ2-3; D is ambiguous. The CDR3 loop spans 16 amino acids. Per germline, CDR1 SGHRS and CDR2 YFSETQ. The germline V and J ends were trimmed by 1 base and 3 bases, with 15 bases remaining between them. The CDR3: CASSLFGLERTDTQYF. The CDR3 DNA sequence: TGCGCCAGCAGCTTGTTCGGCCTAGAGAGGACAGATACGCAGTATTTT. Supplemented by reference TRBV5-1 and TRBJ2-3, the full variable domain reads KAGVTQTPRYLIKTRGQQVTLSCSPISGHRSVSWYQQTPGQGLQFLFEYFSETQRNKGNFPGRFSGRQFSNSRSEMNVSTLELGDSALYLCASSLFGLERTDTQYFGPGTRLTVL.

The chain is built from TRBV9 and TRBJ2-3, with 8 bases aligning to TRBD2. The CDR3 consists of 14 residues. V gave up 4 bases and J gave up 4 bases; unmatched junction bases: 5. Germline V gene lookup returns CDR1 SGDLS and CDR2 YYNGEE. CDR3 residues: CASSPGLGADTQYF. The CDR3 DNA is TGTGCCAGCAGCCCGGGACTAGGGGCAGATACGCAGTATTTT.

The chain employs TRBV5-8 and TRBJ2-3; possibly TRBD2 for D (6 bases). This CDR3 has 15 residues. The V and J ends lost 1 base and 0 bases respectively, with 9 bases between them. Germline V CDR1 and CDR2: SGHTS, YDEGEE. This chain's CDR3 is CASSLRRVSTDTQYF. The CDR3 DNA is TGTGCCAGCAGCTTGCGGAGGGTCAGCACAGATACGCAGTATTTT.

The J gene is TRBJ1-1, the V gene TRBV12-3 or TRBV12-4; D might be TRBD1 (5 bases). The V end was cut by 8 bases, the J end by 6 bases, with 16 bases between. This CDR3 contains 13 residues. CDR3 protein: CASGGVLGAEAFF. The CDR3 bases are TGTGCCAGCGGCGGGGTGTTGGGGGCTGAAGCTTTCTTT.

This clone was counted a single time. V gene TRBV9 combines with J gene TRBJ1-2, with 8 positions matching TRBD1. Germline CDR1 and CDR2: SGDLS and YYNGEE. The V and J ends lost 4 bases and 4 bases, in that order; junction bases with no gene match: 6. The length of the CDR3 is 14 residues. The CDR3 bases are TGTGCCAGCAGCCGGCAGGGGGCGATCTATGGCTACACCTTC. Protein sequence: CASSRQGAIYGYTF.

This chain connects TRBV2 to TRBJ1-1, with a weak D call TRBD1 (5 bases). Germline assignment: CDR1 SNHLY and CDR2 FYNNEI. The CDR3 has 13 residues. V was clipped by 5 bases and J by 0 bases, with 7 bases between them. The CDR3 nucleotides read TGTGCCAGCAGTCAGGGCGTGAACACTGAAGCTTTCTTT. It yields the protein CASSQGVNTEAFF.

As concerns this clone: Other DNA sequences in this sample translate to the same CDR3. The chain employs TRBV5-1 and TRBJ2-2, with TRBD2 matching 15 bases. The junction had 3 bases not matched to a gene; V was cut back by 4 bases and J by 5 bases. This CDR3 has 16 residues. The V gene's germline CDR1 is SGHRS and CDR2 YFSETQ. Here the CDR3 reads CASSPGLAGGTGELFF. The CDR3 DNA is TGCGCCAGCAGCCCGGGACTAGCGGGAGGTACCGGGGAGCTGTTTTTT.

This chain connects TRBV5-8 to TRBJ1-5; 9 nucleotides match TRBD1. The CDR3 has 14 amino acids. Trimming removed 4 bases from V and 5 bases from J; junction bases left unmatched: 4. Germline V gives CDR1 SGHTS, CDR2 YDEGEE. The chain's CDR3 is CASSKGQGHQPQHF. CDR3 DNA sequence: TGTGCCAGCAGCAAAGGACAGGGGCATCAGCCCCAGCATTTT.

The chain joins TRBV6-5 to TRBJ1-4; possible D gene TRBD1, 6 bases. The CDR3 covers 14 residues. V lost 8 bases and J 5 bases, leaving 15 bases between the germline ends. CDR1 and CDR2 from the germline V gene are MNHEY and SVGAGI. The DNA for the CDR3 is TGTGCCAGCGGCGGGGGCCGGGTAAATGAAAAACTGTTTTTT. Protein sequence: CASGGGRVNEKLFF.

The chain combines TRBV27 with TRBJ2-7, with a possible D match to TRBD1 (6 bases). From germline, CDR1 is MNHEY and CDR2 SMNVEV (reference sequence). The length of the CDR3 is 18 residues. Trimming took off 5 bases at V and 2 bases at J, with 25 bases between the two ends. The CDR3 reads CASSPSRSRRDTPYEQYF. The CDR3 DNA follows: TGTGCCAGCAGTCCGTCGCGGTCTAGACGGGACACACCCTACGAGCAGTACTTC.

This chain connects TRBV27 to TRBJ1-2, with 8 bases that match TRBD1. The CDR3 sequence is 16 residues long. CDR1 and CDR2 from the germline V gene are MNHEY and SMNVEV (reference sequence). The junction had 12 bases not matched to a gene; V was cut back by 4 bases and J by 5 bases. The CDR3 protein is CASSSFSRGQRYGYTF. The DNA of the CDR3 is TGTGCCAGCAGTTCTTTTTCCAGGGGGCAAAGGTATGGCTACACCTTC.

V usage is TRBV11-2 and J usage is TRBJ1-2; 12 bases align to TRBD1. CDR1 SGHAT and CDR2 FQNNGV come from the germline V gene. V gave up 1 base and J gave up 7 bases; unmatched junction bases: 10. The CDR3 runs 17 residues. The CDR3: CASSLVGRGQGARGYTF. As DNA, the CDR3 is TGTGCCAGCAGCTTAGTGGGGAGGGGACAGGGGGCTCGTGGCTACACCTTC.